A single sample gave rise to the 23 T cell receptor beta chains below, sequenced in a study of T cell responses to AZD1222 COVID-19 vaccine (dated by TCRdb to about 2021). The library was produced with the immunoSEQ multiplex PCR assay. Imported from immuneACCESS, the table was reduced by TCRdb to in-frame sequences with V and J called. These copies leave out some clones; in studies compared against another copy, an unresolved V gene accounts for under half, and the cause of the remainder is not known. For this sample the table gives about 150,000 clones, of which roughly nine tenths were detected only once. The biggest ten clones account for about 20% of the sample. The meaning of the sample's time point label: baseline before first vaccination. This material consisted of peripheral blood, taken on day 0 of AZD1222 vaccination. Receptors originate from an adult in good health.

In its sample, this clone was seen a few times. The chain employs TRBV7-9 and TRBJ1-3; D remains ambiguous. CDR3 length: 16 amino acids. Germline values: CDR1 SEHNR, CDR2 FQNEAQ (reference sequence). V lost 1 base and J 0 bases, leaving 10 bases between the germline ends. CDR3 loop: CASSLDGRSSGNTIYF. The CDR3 nucleotides read TGTGCCAGCAGCTTAGACGGCCGGAGCTCTGGAAACACCATATATTTT.

The chain recombines TRBV15 with TRBJ2-1, with a weak D call TRBD2 (6 bases). The V gene lost 0 bases and the J gene lost 0 bases, with 12 bases spanning the gap. This CDR3 comprises 17 residues. Per the germline V gene, CDR1 is LNHNV and CDR2 is YYDKDF (reference sequence). CDR3 in DNA: TGTGCCACCAGCAGAGAAAGAGCGGGCAGCTCCTACAATGAGCAGTTCTTC. Translated: CATSRERAGSSYNEQFF.

The V and J genes are TRBV6-5 and TRBJ1-6, with D tentatively TRBD1 (5 bases). V was pared by 4 bases and J by 5 bases, with 9 bases between. The CDR3 sequence is 14 residues long. CDR1 is MNHEY and CDR2 is SVGAGI in the germline V gene. Here the CDR3 reads CASSLWGDNSPLHF. The CDR3 bases are TGTGCCAGCAGTTTGTGGGGGGATAATTCACCCCTCCACTTT.

The genes are TRBV7-9 and TRBJ2-2, with TRBD1 matching 10 bases. This CDR3 has 15 amino acids. Germline V gene data show CDR1 as SEHNR and CDR2 as FQNEAQ (reference sequence). J gave up 4 bases and V 6 bases, and 5 bases lay outside the gene matches. CDR3 in amino acids: CASSSGTGATGELFF. For the CDR3, the DNA is TGTGCCAGCAGTTCTGGGACAGGGGCCACCGGGGAGCTGTTTTTT.

The chain combines TRBV15 with TRBJ2-1; D unresolved. Germline V gene data show CDR1 as LNHNV and CDR2 as YYDKDF (reference sequence). Trimming stripped 0 bases from V and 7 bases from J, with 7 bases between. The CDR3 runs 13 residues. The CDR3: CATSRDPVNEQFF. The CDR3 DNA sequence: TGTGCCACCAGCAGAGATCCAGTGAATGAGCAGTTCTTC.

The V call is TRBV9, the J call TRBJ2-3, with D uncertain. V lost 0 bases and J 1 base, leaving 15 bases between the germline ends. Germline V gene data show CDR1 as SGDLS and CDR2 as YYNGEE. The CDR3 spans 17 residues. CDR3 region: CASSVVGPQGGTDTQYF. The CDR3, as DNA: TGTGCCAGCAGCGTAGTTGGGCCCCAAGGCGGCACAGATACGCAGTATTTT.

This chain links TRBV19 with TRBJ1-5, with D perhaps TRBD1 (5 bases). Germline CDR1 LNHDA, CDR2 SQIVND (reference sequence). V lost 3 bases and J 7 bases, leaving 19 bases between the germline ends. The CDR3 is 16 amino acids. The CDR3 DNA reads as TGTGCCAGTAGTATCATCTTAAGGGGCGACGGGCAGCCCCAGCATTTT. It encodes CASSIILRGDGQPQHF.

The genes are TRBV7-9 and TRBJ1-4; D perhaps matches TRBD1 (5 bases). Per germline, CDR1 SEHNR and CDR2 FQNEAQ (reference sequence). V was shortened by 6 bases and J by 0 bases, with 14 bases between the two germline ends. The CDR3 is 16 amino acids. CDR3 in DNA: TGTGCCAGCAGGTCGGGGCAGGGCCCAACTAATGAAAAACTGTTTTTT. It codes for CASRSGQGPTNEKLFF.

This chain links TRBV6-5 with TRBJ1-2, with D maybe TRBD1 (6 bases). Per germline, CDR1 MNHEY and CDR2 SVGAGI. The CDR3 is made up of 14 amino acids. V lost 0 bases and J 7 bases, leaving 12 bases between the germline ends. Here the CDR3 DNA reads TGTGCCAGCAGTTACTCGGGGGCCAGGGGTGGCTACACCTTC. Protein sequence: CASSYSGARGGYTF.

The chain is built from TRBV9 and TRBJ2-7; TRBD2 matches 7 bases. Germline assignment: CDR1 SGDLS and CDR2 YYNGEE. The CDR3 is 15 residues long. J lost 3 bases, V lost 1 base, and 7 bases had no gene match. The DNA of the CDR3 is TGTGCCAGCAGCGTATCTTGGGGGGGAGACTACGAGCAGTACTTC. It encodes CASSVSWGGDYEQYF. Full variable domain (remainder filled in from reference TRBV9 and TRBJ2-7): DSGVTQTPKHLITATGQRVTLRCSPRSGDLSVYWYQQSLDQGLQFLIQYYNGEERAKGNILERFSAQQFPDLHSELNLSSLELGDSALYFCASSVSWGGDYEQYFGPGTRLTVT.

The chain links TRBV5-1 to TRBJ1-6, with unresolved D. This CDR3 is built from 12 residues. Germline lookup yields CDR1 SGHRS and CDR2 YFSETQ. The V end lost 4 bases, the J end lost 12 bases, and 11 bases lay between the germline ends. The CDR3 here is CASSRGSRPLHF. In nucleotides, the CDR3 is TGCGCCAGCAGCCGAGGGTCTAGACCCCTCCACTTT.

The gene calls are TRBV18 and TRBJ1-5; D is possibly TRBD1 (6 bases). Per the germline V gene, CDR1 is KGHSH and CDR2 is LQKENI. This CDR3 contains 14 residues. V lost 2 bases and J 4 bases, leaving 9 bases between the germline ends. As DNA, the CDR3 is TGTGCCAGCTCACCAACGCAGGGGAATCAGCCCCAGCATTTT. It encodes CASSPTQGNQPQHF.

Turning to this clone: Different DNA sequences within this sample yield the same CDR3. The rearrangement uses TRBV6-4 and TRBJ2-3; 8 bases are shared with TRBD2. The CDR3 has 14 residues. The J segment lost 1 base and the V segment lost 3 bases, leaving 0 bases of the junction unmatched. Germline CDR1 is MRHNA and CDR2 is SNTAGT. CDR3 bases: TGTGCCAGCAGTGAAGCGGGAGGCACAGATACGCAGTATTTT. Amino acids: CASSEAGGTDTQYF.

The gene calls are TRBV30 and TRBJ1-2; D remains ambiguous. This CDR3 comprises 17 residues. The germline V and J ends were trimmed by 0 bases and 6 bases, with 23 bases remaining between them. CDR1 GTSNPN and CDR2 SVGIG come from the germline V gene (reference sequence). The DNA for the CDR3 is TGTGCCTGGAGTGTTGTATGGACGGGGAGATCGGATGATGGCTACACCTTC. Its translation is CAWSVVWTGRSDDGYTF.

CDR3 coding DNA: TGTGCCAGCAGAGTCGGCGGGGGCACCAGCACTGAAGCTTTCTTT. It is translated as CASRVGGGTSTEAFF. The chain recombines TRBV5-5 with TRBJ1-1; a weak D match, TRBD1 (6 bases). The germline CDR1 and CDR2 sequences are SGHKS and YYEKEE (reference sequence). Trimming took 5 bases from V and 4 from J, leaving 18 bases between them. The CDR3 contains 15 residues.

The chain employs TRBV25-1 and TRBJ1-1; D ambiguous. V was trimmed by 3 bases and J by 3 bases, leaving 2 bases between them. The CDR3 has 11 residues. CDR1 MGHDK and CDR2 SYGVNS come from the germline V gene. CDR3 region: CASSEDTEAFF. The DNA for the CDR3 is TGTGCCAGCAGTGAGGACACTGAAGCTTTCTTT.

This chain connects TRBV11-2 to TRBJ1-3; D is undetermined. The CDR3 contains 15 residues. Trimming left V 1 base short and J 3 bases short, with 10 bases between. Looked up from germline, CDR1 is SGHAT and CDR2 is FQNNGV. CDR3 bases: TGTGCCAGCAGCTTAGTATTGGGATATGGAAACACCATATATTTT. This sequence encodes CASSLVLGYGNTIYF.

J is TRBJ2-3 and V is TRBV11-3; 7 positions match TRBD2. Per the germline V gene, CDR1 is SGHNT and CDR2 is YENEEA. The junction had 2 bases not matched to a gene; V was cut back by 4 bases and J by 1 base. The CDR3 is made up of 14 amino acids. CDR3 amino acids: CASSSGLRTDTQYF. CDR3 coding DNA: TGTGCCAGCAGCTCGGGACTACGCACAGATACGCAGTATTTT.

The V call is TRBV7-2, the J call TRBJ1-1, with D unresolved. The CDR3 covers 14 residues. Germline CDR1 reads SGHTA; CDR2 reads FQGNSA. The V and J ends lost 5 bases and 1 base respectively, with 11 bases between them. The CDR3 DNA follows: TGTGCCAGCAGCGTCACTCTGGCGAACACTGAAGCTTTCTTT. This translates into CASSVTLANTEAFF.

The chain uses TRBV28 and TRBJ2-7; no reliable D call. Trimming took off 10 bases at V and 3 bases at J, with 16 bases between the two ends. This CDR3 comprises 13 residues. The germline V gene has CDR1 MDHEN and CDR2 SYDVKM. In DNA form, the CDR3 reads TGTGCCACCATGGGTGGTCGGTTCTACGAGCAGTACTTC. Amino acids: CATMGGRFYEQYF.

The chain is built from TRBV28 and TRBJ1-2, with D unclear. Germline-derived CDR1 and CDR2 are MDHEN and SYDVKM. Trimming stripped 5 bases from V and 2 bases from J, with 15 bases between. The CDR3 is made up of 15 amino acids. The CDR3 sequence: CASSPTLTGNYGYTF. The CDR3 DNA reads TGTGCCAGCAGTCCGACCTTGACGGGGAACTATGGCTACACCTTC.

The chain joins TRBV7-3 to TRBJ2-1; 7 bases are a match to TRBD2. This CDR3 comprises 16 residues. Germline assignment: CDR1 SGHTA and CDR2 FQGTGA. V was clipped by 4 bases and J by 0 bases; unmatched bases: 6. CDR3 protein: CASSSLAASSYNEQFF. In DNA, the CDR3 is TGTGCCAGCAGCTCCCTAGCGGCCAGCTCCTACAATGAGCAGTTCTTC.

This chain joins TRBV7-3 and TRBJ2-7; D is unclear. The germline V gene encodes CDR1 SGHTA and CDR2 FQGTGA. The CDR3 sequence is 12 residues long. V dropped 6 bases and J dropped 5 bases, with 11 bases sitting between them. DNA for the CDR3: TGTGCCAGCAGAGCTTTGACTGACGAGCAGTACTTC. Residues: CASRALTDEQYF. The variable domain in full, completed from reference TRBV7-3 and TRBJ2-7, reads GAGVSQTPSNKVTEKGKYVELRCDPISGHTALYWYRQSLGQGPEFLIYFQGTGAADDSGLPNDRFFAVRPEGSVSTLKIQRTERGDSAVYLCASRALTDEQYFGPGTRLTVT.